Sequencing of this T cell receptor (beta chain) was carried out in a study of blood T cell repertoires in COVID-19 (TCRdb year 2020). Turning to the overall study: Samples covering the acute and convalescent phases of COVID-19 were provided by collaborators in the United States, Italy and Spain. The material from the prospective study consisted of cDNA or gDNA derived from T cells, B-cell-depleted T cells, or PBMCs. Deeply sampled blood TCRbeta repertoires from subjects exposed to, actively infected with, or recovered from COVID-19 were included in the dataset. The repertoires were made available in a free public database intended to serve as a resource for research on the immune response to SARS-CoV-2. The samples were drawn from the first 160 participants of the ongoing ImmuneRACE study and from about 1,200 subjects provided by 6 global collaborators. A de-identified subject ID, COVID-19 status, age in years and sex were almost always included in the sample metadata. Where HLA class I and class II types were available, the types were taken from metadata supplied by the sample provider, not from assay-based typing. Results the study describes overall, beyond this receptor: The amount of clinical and demographic metadata varied by source and participant and was provided uncurated.

The immunoSEQ Assay, a bias-controlled multiplex PCR, was used to amplify TCRbeta CDR3 regions from genomic DNA. The published analysis was carried out like this. The number of nucleated cells in each sample was estimated from the amplification of reference gene primers within the assay. To quantify the absolute abundance of each unique TCRbeta CDR3 rearrangement, sequence reads were collapsed and filtered. For each sample, productive Simpson clonality was calculated by taking the square root of Simpson's diversity index across productive rearrangements. Here the immuneACCESS table is served through TCRdb, limited to in-frame sequences with V and J called. Missing clones are a known gap in these copies; in checked studies unresolved V genes cover under half, and the rest lacks a known reason. V and J calls and clone size are those listed in that table; D and trimming were worked out from the DNA. The sample records 25,000 to 30,000 clones, 80% to 90% of which are singletons. The ten top clones hold about 9.5% of the sample.

The collaborating institutions used their own protocols to collect whole blood in K2EDTA tubes. For TCRbeta analysis, collaborator samples were shipped as frozen whole blood, as isolated PBMCs, or as DNA extracted from either sample type. As regards this clone: The specificity of this receptor is unknown. No per-base quality is available; no much larger clone lies one base away.

From the germline V gene (reference sequence), CDR1 is LNHDA and CDR2 is SQIVND. The CDR3, cysteine through phenylalanine, is 15 amino acids long. CDR3 DNA is the only sequence kept; it has 45 bases, read in frame from the first base. The germline ends are 15 bases apart after V is trimmed by 7 bases and J by 0 bases. Sequencing was carried out using peripheral blood. The clonotype was recovered from a man aged 55 to 70 with acute or convalescent COVID-19. This chain joins TRBV19 to TRBJ1-2; 6 matching bases give a weak D call of TRBD1. CDR3 loop: CASTLRTASNYGYTF. The sequence in DNA is TGTGCCAGTACCCTTCGGACAGCCTCTAACTATGGCTACACCTTC.